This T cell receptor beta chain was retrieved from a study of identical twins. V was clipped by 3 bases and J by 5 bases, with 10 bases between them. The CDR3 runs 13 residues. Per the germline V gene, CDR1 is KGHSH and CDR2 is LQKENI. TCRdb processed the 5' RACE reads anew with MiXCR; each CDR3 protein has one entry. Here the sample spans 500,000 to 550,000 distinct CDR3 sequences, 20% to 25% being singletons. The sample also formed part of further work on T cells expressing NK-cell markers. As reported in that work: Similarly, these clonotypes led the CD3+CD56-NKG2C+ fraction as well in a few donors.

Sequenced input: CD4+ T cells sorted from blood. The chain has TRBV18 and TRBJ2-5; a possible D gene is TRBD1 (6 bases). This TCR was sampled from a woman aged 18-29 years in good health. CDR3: CASSPGTSETQYF. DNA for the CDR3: TGTGCCAGCTCACCCGGGACAAGCGAGACCCAGTACTTC.